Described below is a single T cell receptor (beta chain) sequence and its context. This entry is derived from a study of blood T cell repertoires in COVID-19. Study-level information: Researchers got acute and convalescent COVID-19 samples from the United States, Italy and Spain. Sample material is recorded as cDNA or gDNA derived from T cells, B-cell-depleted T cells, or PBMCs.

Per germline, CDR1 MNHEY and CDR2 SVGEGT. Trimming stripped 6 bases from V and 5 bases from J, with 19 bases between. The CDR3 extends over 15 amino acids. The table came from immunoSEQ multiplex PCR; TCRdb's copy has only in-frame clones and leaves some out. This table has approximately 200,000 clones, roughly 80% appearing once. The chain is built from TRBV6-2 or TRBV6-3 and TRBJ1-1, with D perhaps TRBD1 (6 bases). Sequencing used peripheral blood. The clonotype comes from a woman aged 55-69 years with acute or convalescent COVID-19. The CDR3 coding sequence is TGTGCCAGCAGCCCCTCAATTGGGGGCTTTACTGAAGCTTTCTTT. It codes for CASSPSIGGFTEAFF.